The sample holds many counts of the clone carrying this T cell receptor beta chain. Its target is unknown. Time point: persistent/refractory GD, antithyroid drugs over 5 years with positive TRAb. The TCR library was made from RNA extracted from PBMCs. Combining iRepertoire HTBI primers with Arm-PCR of CDR3 regions, the authors built TCR beta libraries. Each CDR3 protein gets one entry after TCRdb re-called the multiplex PCR reads with MiXCR. This sample yields about 400,000 distinct CDR3 sequences, of which roughly 20% are seen a single time; less than 25% belongs to the top ten. This entry is derived from a study of regulatory T cells in long-lasting Graves disease. Study-level results: Sample size, which was small, may have reduced accuracy.

Here the sequenced sample was peripheral blood mononuclear cells (PBMCs), taken when the disease was refractory, from a patient treated with antithyroid drugs. The source is a female donor with Graves disease.

The CDR3 loop is CATGGGNQPQHF. The CDR3 DNA reads TGTGCCACAGGGGGGGGCAATCAGCCCCAGCATTTT. V usage is TRBV6-1 and J usage is TRBJ1-5; 7 positions match TRBD1. The ends lost 10 bases at V and 2 bases at J; junction bases unmatched: 2. The CDR3 is 12 residues long. Germline V gene sequence: CDR1 MNHNS, CDR2 SASEGT.